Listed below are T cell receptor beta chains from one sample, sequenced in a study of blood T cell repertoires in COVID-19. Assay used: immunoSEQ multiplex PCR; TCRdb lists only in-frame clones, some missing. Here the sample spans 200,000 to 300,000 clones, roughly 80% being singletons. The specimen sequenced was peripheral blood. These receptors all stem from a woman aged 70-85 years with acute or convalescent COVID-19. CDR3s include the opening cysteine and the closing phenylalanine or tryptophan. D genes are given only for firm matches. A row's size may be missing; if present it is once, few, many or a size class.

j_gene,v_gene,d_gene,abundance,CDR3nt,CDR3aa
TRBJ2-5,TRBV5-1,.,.,TGCGCCAGCAGCTCCCGCGGGGCGGGGCAAGAGACCCAGTACTTC,CASSSRGAGQETQYF
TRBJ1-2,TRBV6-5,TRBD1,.,TGTGCCAGCAGTTACTCAGGACAGGGGAACTATGGCTACACCTTC,CASSYSGQGNYGYTF
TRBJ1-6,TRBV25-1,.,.,TGTGCCAGCAGCGACTTCCATGGAAATTCACCCCTCCACTTT,CASSDFHGNSPLHF
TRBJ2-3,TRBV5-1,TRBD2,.,TGCGCCAGCAGCCTACCAGCGGGGGGTACCACAGATACGCAGTATTTT,CASSLPAGGTTDTQYF
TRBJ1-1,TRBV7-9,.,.,TGTGCCAGCAGCTTAGCTTCGGGGGTGGGAGGGGGCACTGAAGCTTTCTTT,CASSLASGVGGGTEAFF
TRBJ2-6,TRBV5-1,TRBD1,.,TGCGCCAGCAGCCTAGGGACAGGGATCGGGGCCAACGTCCTGACTTTC,CASSLGTGIGANVLTF
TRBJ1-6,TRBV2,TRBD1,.,TGTGCCAGCATGAGGGACAGGGGGGAATCACCCCTCCACTTT,CASMRDRGESPLHF
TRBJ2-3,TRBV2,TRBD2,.,TGTGCCAGCAGTGAAATAGCGGGGGGGCCAGGAGATACGCAGTATTTT,CASSEIAGGPGDTQYF
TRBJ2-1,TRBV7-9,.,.,TGTGCCAGCAGCTTAGTGACAAACAATGAGCAGTTCTTC,CASSLVTNNEQFF
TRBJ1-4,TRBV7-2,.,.,TGTGCCAGCAGCTTAGGAGGGTTTGAAAAACTGTTTTTT,CASSLGGFEKLFF
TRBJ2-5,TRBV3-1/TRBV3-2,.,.,TGTGCCAGCAGCCAAGGTCTCCCGCAAGAGACCCAGTACTTC,CASSQGLPQETQYF
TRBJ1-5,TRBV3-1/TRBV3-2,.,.,TGTGCCAGCAGCCTTTTCGAGAGTAATCAGCCCCAGCATTTT,CASSLFESNQPQHF
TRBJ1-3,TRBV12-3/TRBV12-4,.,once,TGTGCCTCCCGTGTTTTGGGAAACACCATATATTTT,CASRVLGNTIYF
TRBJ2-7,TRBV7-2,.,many,TGTGCCAGCAGCCTTGATTATAGCGGTTACGAGCAGTACTTC,CASSLDYSGYEQYF
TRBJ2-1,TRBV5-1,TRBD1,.,TGCGCCAGCAGCTTGGATTCAGGGGGTCGCTCCTACAATGAGCAGTTCTTC,CASSLDSGGRSYNEQFF
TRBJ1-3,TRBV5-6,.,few,TGTGCCAGCAGCCTGTTCCCTTCTGGAAACACCATATATTTT,CASSLFPSGNTIYF
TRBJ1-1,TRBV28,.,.,TGTGCCAGCAGCCTTAACAGGCGGGCTTTCTTT,CASSLNRRAFF
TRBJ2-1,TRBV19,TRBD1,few,TGTGCCAGTAGTATCGAGGGGGCTGGTTACAATGAGCAGTTCTTC,CASSIEGAGYNEQFF
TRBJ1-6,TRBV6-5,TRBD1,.,TGTGCCAGCAGCCGGACAGGACGAAGACCCCTCCACTTT,CASSRTGRRPLHF
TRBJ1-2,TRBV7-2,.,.,TGTGCCAGCAGCTTATTCCCCCCACAGGTTAACTATGGCTACACCTTC,CASSLFPPQVNYGYTF
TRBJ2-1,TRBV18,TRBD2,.,TGTGCCAGCTCACCACAGGGAGGGACCTACAATGAGCAGTTCTTC,CASSPQGGTYNEQFF
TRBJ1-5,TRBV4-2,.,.,TGTGCCAGCAGCTACGCAGGGAAAAATAGCAATCAGCCCCAGCATTTT,CASSYAGKNSNQPQHF
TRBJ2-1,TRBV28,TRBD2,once,TGTGCCAGCAGCTCCTCTAGCGGGGGGTACTACAATGAGCAGTTCTTC,CASSSSSGGYYNEQFF
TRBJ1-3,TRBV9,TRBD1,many,TGTGCCAGCAGCAATGACAGGGGTTATGCCACCATATATTTT,CASSNDRGYATIYF
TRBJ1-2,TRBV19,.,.,TGTGCCAGTAGTATACGCCCCCGGGCAGGGTTCGGCTATGGCTACACCTTC,CASSIRPRAGFGYGYTF
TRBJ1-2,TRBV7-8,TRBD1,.,TGTGCCAGCAGCTCGCCGAGACAGGGACGGTATGGCTACACCTTC,CASSSPRQGRYGYTF
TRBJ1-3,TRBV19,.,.,TGTGCCAGTAGTATACGGGGAAACTCTGGAAACACCATATATTTT,CASSIRGNSGNTIYF
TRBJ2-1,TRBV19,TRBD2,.,TGTGCCAGTAGTATACTAGCGGGGGGTTTGGATGAGCAGTTCTTC,CASSILAGGLDEQFF
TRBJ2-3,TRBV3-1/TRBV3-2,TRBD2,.,TGTGCCAGCAGCAAACTAGCGGGGTATGCTAGCACAGATACGCAGTATTTT,CASSKLAGYASTDTQYF
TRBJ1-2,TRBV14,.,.,TGTGCCAGCAGCCAAGGGAGGCTTTACGGCTACACCTTC,CASSQGRLYGYTF
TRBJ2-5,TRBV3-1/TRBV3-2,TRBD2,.,TGTGCCAGCAGCCCCCGGGGTAGCGGGAAGGAGACCCAGTACTTC,CASSPRGSGKETQYF
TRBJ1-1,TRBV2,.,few,TGTGCCAGCAGTACACAGAGGAACACTGAAGCTTTCTTT,CASSTQRNTEAFF
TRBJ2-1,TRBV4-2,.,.,TGTGCCAGCAGCCAAGGACTTCCCTCCTACAATGAGCAGTTCTTC,CASSQGLPSYNEQFF
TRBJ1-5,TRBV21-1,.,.,TGTGCCAGCAGCATCCTAAGGACAGTCCAGCCCCAGCATTTT,CASSILRTVQPQHF
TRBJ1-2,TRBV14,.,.,TGTGCCAGCAGACCTGCCGACAGCGACTATGGCTACACCTTC,CASRPADSDYGYTF
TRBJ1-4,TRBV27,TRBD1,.,TGTGCCAGCAGCGCACCCCCGGGACAGGGGGCCCGTAATGAAAAACTGTTTTTT,CASSAPPGQGARNEKLFF
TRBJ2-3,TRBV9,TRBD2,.,TGTGCCAGCAGCGCTAGCGGGGGATGGGATACGCAGTATTTT,CASSASGGWDTQYF
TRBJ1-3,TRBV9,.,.,TGTGCCAGCAGCGTAGCGTCGCAGCCCTACGGGAACACCATATATTTT,CASSVASQPYGNTIYF
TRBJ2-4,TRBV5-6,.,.,TGTGCCAGCAGCTTCGCGCATGCCAAAAACATTCAGTACTTC,CASSFAHAKNIQYF
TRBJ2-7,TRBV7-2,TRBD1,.,TGTGCCAGCAGCCTTTACCCGGGACAGAATTTTAGGGAGCAGTACTTC,CASSLYPGQNFREQYF
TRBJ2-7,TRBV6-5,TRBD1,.,TGTGCCTCCCGGACAGGGAGCTCCTACGAGCAGTACTTC,CASRTGSSYEQYF
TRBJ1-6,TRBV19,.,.,TGTGCCAGTAGTACACAGAATTCACCCCTCCACTTT,CASSTQNSPLHF
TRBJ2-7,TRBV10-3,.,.,TGTGCCACCGCACCGGACAGCAACTACGAGCAGTACTTC,CATAPDSNYEQYF
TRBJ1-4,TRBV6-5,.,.,TGTGCCAGCAGTTACATCGGCGGTAGTAATGAAAAACTGTTTTTT,CASSYIGGSNEKLFF
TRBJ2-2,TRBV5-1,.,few,TGCGCCAGCAGCTTGGAGTCAGGGCGACTGTTTTTT,CASSLESGRLFF
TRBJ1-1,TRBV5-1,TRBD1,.,TGCGCCAGCAGCGGACCCAACAGGGGAAACACTGAAGCTTTCTTT,CASSGPNRGNTEAFF
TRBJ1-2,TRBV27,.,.,TGTGCCAGCAGTTTAAGGGGAAACTATGGCTACACCTTC,CASSLRGNYGYTF
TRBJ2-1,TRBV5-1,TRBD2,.,TGCGCCAGCACCGAAGCGGGGGCCAATGAGCAGTTCTTC,CASTEAGANEQFF
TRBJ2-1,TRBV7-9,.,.,TGTGCCAGCAGCTTTCACCGCAGGACAGCCGACAATGAGCAGTTCTTC,CASSFHRRTADNEQFF
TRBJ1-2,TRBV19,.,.,TGTGCCAGTAGTATAGAGAAAACAGGCTACTATGGCTACACCTTC,CASSIEKTGYYGYTF